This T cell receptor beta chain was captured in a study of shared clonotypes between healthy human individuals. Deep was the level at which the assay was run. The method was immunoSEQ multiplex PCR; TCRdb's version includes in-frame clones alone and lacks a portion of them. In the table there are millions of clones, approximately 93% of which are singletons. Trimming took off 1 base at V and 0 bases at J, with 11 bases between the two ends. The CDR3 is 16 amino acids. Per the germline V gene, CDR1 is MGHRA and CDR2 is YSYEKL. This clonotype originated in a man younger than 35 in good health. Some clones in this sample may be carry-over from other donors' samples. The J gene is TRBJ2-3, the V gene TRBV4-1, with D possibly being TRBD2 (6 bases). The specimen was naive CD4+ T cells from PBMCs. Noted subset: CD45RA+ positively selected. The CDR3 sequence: CASSQGWGVSTDTQYF. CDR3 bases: TGCGCCAGCAGCCAAGGGTGGGGGGTTAGCACAGATACGCAGTATTTT.